Listed below are T cell receptor beta chains from one sample, sequenced in a study of blood T cell repertoires in COVID-19. The table came from immunoSEQ multiplex PCR; TCRdb's copy has only in-frame clones and leaves some out. The profile covers roughly 50,000 clones, with around nine tenths appearing a single time and around 13% taken by the ten largest. Sequenced: peripheral blood. The receptors derive from an elderly man with acute or convalescent COVID-19. Each CDR3 is given with its conserved first and last residue. The order of the fields is D gene, J gene, V gene, clone size, CDR3 protein, CDR3 DNA. D genes are given only for firm matches. Clone size is given for some rows only: seen once, a few or many times, or a class if the clone is expanded.

D gene: -
J gene: TRBJ2-2
V gene: TRBV29-1
clone size: -
CDR3 protein: CSVDRGNTGELFF
CDR3 DNA: TGCAGCGTTGACAGGGGTAACACCGGGGAGCTGTTTTTT

D gene: -
J gene: TRBJ2-5
V gene: TRBV9
clone size: -
CDR3 protein: CASSVRGGLKETQYF
CDR3 DNA: TGTGCCAGCAGCGTGCGCGGGGGCTTAAAAGAGACCCAGTACTTC

D gene: -
J gene: TRBJ2-2
V gene: TRBV29-1
clone size: -
CDR3 protein: CSVVQTAGELFF
CDR3 DNA: TGCAGCGTTGTCCAAACGGCCGGGGAGCTGTTTTTT

D gene: -
J gene: TRBJ2-5
V gene: TRBV7-8
clone size: -
CDR3 protein: CASSLVAQDQETQYF
CDR3 DNA: TGTGCCAGCAGCTTAGTGGCCCAGGACCAAGAGACCCAGTACTTC

D gene: TRBD1
J gene: TRBJ1-2
V gene: TRBV19
clone size: -
CDR3 protein: CASSMENRGHLYGYTF
CDR3 DNA: TGTGCCAGTAGTATGGAGAACAGGGGACATCTCTATGGCTACACCTTC

D gene: -
J gene: TRBJ2-5
V gene: TRBV14
clone size: -
CDR3 protein: CASSRGQGGAQTQYF
CDR3 DNA: TGTGCCAGCAGCCGAGGCCAAGGGGGGGCGCAGACCCAGTACTTC

D gene: TRBD1
J gene: TRBJ2-7
V gene: TRBV25-1
clone size: -
CDR3 protein: CASSERGLYEQYF
CDR3 DNA: TGTGCCAGCAGCGAGAGGGGGCTGTACGAGCAGTACTTC

D gene: -
J gene: TRBJ1-5
V gene: TRBV7-8
clone size: -
CDR3 protein: CASSLVGSGANQPQHF
CDR3 DNA: TGTGCCAGCAGCTTAGTCGGGTCAGGGGCCAATCAGCCCCAGCATTTT

D gene: TRBD1
J gene: TRBJ2-6
V gene: TRBV28
clone size: -
CDR3 protein: CASSPGTVGSGANVLTF
CDR3 DNA: TGTGCCAGCAGTCCCGGGACAGTTGGCTCTGGGGCCAACGTCCTGACTTTC

D gene: -
J gene: TRBJ1-4
V gene: TRBV27
clone size: few
CDR3 protein: CASSSSRGWRINEKLFF
CDR3 DNA: TGTGCCAGCAGTTCCTCGCGTGGATGGAGGATTAATGAAAAACTGTTTTTT

D gene: -
J gene: TRBJ1-2
V gene: TRBV19
clone size: -
CDR3 protein: CASNPGSNYGYTF
CDR3 DNA: TGTGCCAGTAATCCGGGTTCCAACTATGGCTACACCTTC

D gene: -
J gene: TRBJ1-3
V gene: TRBV5-1
clone size: -
CDR3 protein: CASSPGQWSSGNTIYF
CDR3 DNA: TGCGCCAGCAGCCCCGGTCAATGGAGCTCTGGAAACACCATATATTTT

D gene: TRBD1
J gene: TRBJ1-1
V gene: TRBV19
clone size: -
CDR3 protein: CASRPRTGTDEAFF
CDR3 DNA: TGTGCCAGTAGGCCTCGGACAGGAACGGATGAAGCTTTCTTT

D gene: TRBD1
J gene: TRBJ1-1
V gene: TRBV7-9
clone size: few
CDR3 protein: CASSLYAGQDRGTEAFF
CDR3 DNA: TGTGCCAGCAGCTTATACGCTGGACAGGACAGGGGCACTGAAGCTTTCTTT

D gene: TRBD2
J gene: TRBJ2-5
V gene: TRBV28
clone size: once
CDR3 protein: CASSAAGLGETQYF
CDR3 DNA: TGTGCCAGCAGTGCCGCGGGACTAGGGGAGACCCAGTACTTC

D gene: TRBD2
J gene: TRBJ2-5
V gene: TRBV5-1
clone size: -
CDR3 protein: CASSLGSGKETQYF
CDR3 DNA: TGCGCCAGCAGCTTGGGTAGCGGGAAAGAGACCCAGTACTTC

D gene: -
J gene: TRBJ1-4
V gene: TRBV3-1/TRBV3-2
clone size: -
CDR3 protein: CASSQNNNEKLFF
CDR3 DNA: TGTGCCAGCAGCCAGAACAATAATGAAAAACTGTTTTTT

D gene: -
J gene: TRBJ1-5
V gene: TRBV2
clone size: -
CDR3 protein: CASSVGEGNNQPQHF
CDR3 DNA: TGTGCCAGCAGTGTCGGGGAAGGGAACAATCAGCCCCAGCATTTT

D gene: -
J gene: TRBJ2-7
V gene: TRBV28
clone size: -
CDR3 protein: CASSLGGLYEQYF
CDR3 DNA: TGTGCCAGCAGTTTAGGGGGACTCTACGAGCAGTACTTC

D gene: TRBD1
J gene: TRBJ1-2
V gene: TRBV29-1
clone size: -
CDR3 protein: CSVRDRGLNYGYTF
CDR3 DNA: TGCAGCGTCCGGGACAGGGGGCTGAACTATGGCTACACCTTC

D gene: -
J gene: TRBJ2-1
V gene: TRBV5-5
clone size: -
CDR3 protein: CASSPGVRNEQFF
CDR3 DNA: TGTGCCAGCAGCCCAGGGGTGAGGAATGAGCAGTTCTTC

D gene: TRBD1
J gene: TRBJ2-5
V gene: TRBV19
clone size: -
CDR3 protein: CASSPRDRADQETQYF
CDR3 DNA: TGTGCCAGTAGCCCCCGGGACAGGGCCGACCAAGAGACCCAGTACTTC

D gene: TRBD1
J gene: TRBJ1-1
V gene: TRBV19
clone size: -
CDR3 protein: CASSADRQGTFSAFF
CDR3 DNA: TGTGCCAGTAGTGCCGACCGACAGGGGACGTTTTCGGCTTTCTTT

D gene: TRBD2
J gene: TRBJ2-7
V gene: TRBV3-1/TRBV3-2
clone size: -
CDR3 protein: CASSQRTSGVSSYEQYF
CDR3 DNA: TGTGCCAGCAGCCAACGGACTAGCGGGGTGAGCTCCTACGAGCAGTACTTC

D gene: -
J gene: TRBJ1-1
V gene: TRBV21-1
clone size: few
CDR3 protein: CASSLGGPKLFSEAFF
CDR3 DNA: TGTGCCAGCAGTTTAGGGGGTCCGAAATTATTTTCTGAAGCTTTCTTT

D gene: -
J gene: TRBJ1-6
V gene: TRBV19
clone size: few
CDR3 protein: CASTSRGQYSPLHF
CDR3 DNA: TGTGCCAGTACCTCAAGAGGACAGTATTCACCCCTCCACTTT

D gene: TRBD1
J gene: TRBJ1-2
V gene: TRBV7-9
clone size: once
CDR3 protein: CASSFGTDYGYTF
CDR3 DNA: TGTGCCAGCAGCTTTGGGACAGACTATGGCTACACCTTC

D gene: -
J gene: TRBJ1-1
V gene: TRBV10-2
clone size: -
CDR3 protein: CASSPTSYTEAFF
CDR3 DNA: TGCGCCAGCAGTCCAACATCCTACACTGAAGCTTTCTTT

D gene: -
J gene: TRBJ1-5
V gene: TRBV11-2
clone size: -
CDR3 protein: CASSLESGNQPQHF
CDR3 DNA: TGTGCCAGCAGCTTAGAGTCAGGCAATCAGCCCCAGCATTTT

D gene: TRBD1
J gene: TRBJ2-5
V gene: TRBV7-9
clone size: -
CDR3 protein: CASAGQGDTQYF
CDR3 DNA: TGTGCCAGCGCTGGACAGGGCGATACCCAGTACTTC

D gene: TRBD1
J gene: TRBJ2-7
V gene: TRBV9
clone size: -
CDR3 protein: CASSVEGQAPYEQYF
CDR3 DNA: TGTGCCAGCAGCGTAGAGGGACAGGCCCCCTACGAGCAGTACTTC

D gene: -
J gene: TRBJ1-6
V gene: TRBV7-8
clone size: -
CDR3 protein: CASSLGANSPLHF
CDR3 DNA: TGTGCCAGCAGCTTAGGGGCCAATTCACCCCTCCACTTT

D gene: -
J gene: TRBJ1-3
V gene: TRBV6-5
clone size: -
CDR3 protein: CASRLTVGNTIYF
CDR3 DNA: TGTGCCAGCAGATTGACAGTTGGAAACACCATATATTTT

D gene: TRBD2
J gene: TRBJ2-5
V gene: TRBV4-2
clone size: -
CDR3 protein: CASSPLSGGVETQYF
CDR3 DNA: TGTGCCAGCAGCCCACTTAGCGGGGGGGTGGAGACCCAGTACTTC

D gene: -
J gene: TRBJ2-2
V gene: TRBV7-9
clone size: -
CDR3 protein: CASSLSGGELFF
CDR3 DNA: TGTGCCAGCAGCTTGTCCGGGGGGGAGCTGTTTTTT

D gene: -
J gene: TRBJ2-2
V gene: TRBV11-3
clone size: -
CDR3 protein: CASSLVRTGELFF
CDR3 DNA: TGTGCCAGCAGCTTAGTTCGCACCGGGGAGCTGTTTTTT

D gene: TRBD2
J gene: TRBJ2-7
V gene: TRBV5-1
clone size: -
CDR3 protein: CASTASGLYEQYF
CDR3 DNA: TGCGCCAGCACGGCTAGCGGGTTGTACGAGCAGTACTTC

D gene: -
J gene: TRBJ1-2
V gene: TRBV14
clone size: -
CDR3 protein: CASSQSITVNYGYTF
CDR3 DNA: TGTGCCAGCAGCCAATCCATTACAGTTAACTATGGCTACACCTTC

D gene: TRBD1
J gene: TRBJ2-2
V gene: TRBV19
clone size: -
CDR3 protein: CASRLRTGDTGELFF
CDR3 DNA: TGTGCCAGTAGACTCCGGACAGGGGACACCGGGGAGCTGTTTTTT

D gene: TRBD1
J gene: TRBJ1-1
V gene: TRBV3-1/TRBV3-2
clone size: -
CDR3 protein: CASRRQGRDTEAFF
CDR3 DNA: TGTGCCAGCAGACGACAGGGACGGGACACTGAAGCTTTCTTT

D gene: -
J gene: TRBJ1-6
V gene: TRBV5-1
clone size: -
CDR3 protein: CASSLGPQGDSDSPLHF
CDR3 DNA: TGCGCCAGCAGCTTGGGCCCCCAGGGCGACTCGGATTCACCCCTCCACTTT

D gene: -
J gene: TRBJ1-1
V gene: TRBV29-1
clone size: few
CDR3 protein: CSARRQENTEAFF
CDR3 DNA: TGCAGCGCAAGACGACAGGAGAACACTGAAGCTTTCTTT

D gene: -
J gene: TRBJ1-4
V gene: TRBV4-2
clone size: -
CDR3 protein: CASSTTTLGLNEKLFF
CDR3 DNA: TGTGCCAGCAGCACGACAACCCTGGGGCTTAATGAAAAACTGTTTTTT

D gene: -
J gene: TRBJ1-1
V gene: TRBV5-4
clone size: -
CDR3 protein: CASSPRENTEAFF
CDR3 DNA: TGTGCCAGCAGCCCTAGAGAGAACACTGAAGCTTTCTTT

D gene: TRBD2
J gene: TRBJ2-1
V gene: TRBV5-1
clone size: -
CDR3 protein: CASSLVRTSDYNEQFF
CDR3 DNA: TGCGCCAGCAGCTTAGTAAGGACTAGCGACTACAATGAGCAGTTCTTC

D gene: TRBD1
J gene: TRBJ1-5
V gene: TRBV6-1
clone size: -
CDR3 protein: CASSDTDRGNQPQHF
CDR3 DNA: TGTGCCAGCAGTGATACCGACAGGGGCAATCAGCCCCAGCATTTT

D gene: -
J gene: TRBJ2-7
V gene: TRBV10-1
clone size: -
CDR3 protein: CASVKGGGGLSYEQYF
CDR3 DNA: TGCGCCAGCGTCAAGGGTGGGGGGGGCCTCTCCTACGAGCAGTACTTC

D gene: -
J gene: TRBJ1-1
V gene: TRBV7-2
clone size: few
CDR3 protein: CASSLEGDMNTEAFF
CDR3 DNA: TGTGCCAGCAGCTTAGAGGGAGACATGAACACTGAAGCTTTCTTT

D gene: -
J gene: TRBJ2-3
V gene: TRBV15
clone size: -
CDR3 protein: CATSTRLGNTDTQYF
CDR3 DNA: TGTGCCACCAGCACCAGGTTGGGTAACACAGATACGCAGTATTTT